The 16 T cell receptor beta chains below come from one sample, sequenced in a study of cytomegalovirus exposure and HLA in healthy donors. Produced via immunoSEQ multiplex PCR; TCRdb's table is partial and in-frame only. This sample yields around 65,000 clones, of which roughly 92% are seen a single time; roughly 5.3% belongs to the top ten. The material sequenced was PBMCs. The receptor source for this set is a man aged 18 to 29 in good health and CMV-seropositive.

The CDR3 region is CASSFSGGLTGELFF. DNA of the CDR3: TGTGCCAGCAGCTTTTCGGGGGGGCTCACCGGGGAGCTGTTTTTT. The chain carries TRBV7-8 and TRBJ2-2; 8 bases match TRBD2. Unmatched junction bases numbered 4, after V lost 3 bases and J lost 4 bases. This CDR3 comprises 15 residues. Germline lookup yields CDR1 SGHVS and CDR2 FQNEAQ.

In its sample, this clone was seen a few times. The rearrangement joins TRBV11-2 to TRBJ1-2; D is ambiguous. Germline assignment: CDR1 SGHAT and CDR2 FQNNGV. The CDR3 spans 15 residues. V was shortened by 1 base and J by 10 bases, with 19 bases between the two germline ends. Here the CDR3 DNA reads TGTGCCAGCAGCTTAGTCCACGGGATTCGGTCAGCCTACACCTTC. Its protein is CASSLVHGIRSAYTF.

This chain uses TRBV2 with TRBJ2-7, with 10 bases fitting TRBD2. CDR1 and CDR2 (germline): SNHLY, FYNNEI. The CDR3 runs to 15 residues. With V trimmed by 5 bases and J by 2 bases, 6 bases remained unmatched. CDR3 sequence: CASSTGLAVTYEQYF. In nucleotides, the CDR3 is TGTGCCAGCAGTACCGGACTAGCGGTGACCTACGAGCAGTACTTC.

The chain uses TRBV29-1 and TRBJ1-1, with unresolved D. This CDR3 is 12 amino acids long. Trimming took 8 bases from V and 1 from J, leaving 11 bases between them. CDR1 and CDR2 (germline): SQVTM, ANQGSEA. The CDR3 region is CSHQTGNTEAFF. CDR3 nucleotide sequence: TGCAGCCACCAAACGGGGAACACTGAAGCTTTCTTT.

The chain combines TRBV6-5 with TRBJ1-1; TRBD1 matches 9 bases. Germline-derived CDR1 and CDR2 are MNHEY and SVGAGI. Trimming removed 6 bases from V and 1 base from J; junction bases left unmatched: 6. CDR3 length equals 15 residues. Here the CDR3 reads CASSLTGGRNTEAFF. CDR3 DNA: TGTGCCAGCAGCTTGACAGGGGGTAGGAACACTGAAGCTTTCTTT.

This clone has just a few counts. The CDR3 sequence is CASSRLAGESGEQYF. The CDR3 DNA sequence: TGTGCCAGCAGTAGATTAGCGGGAGAATCCGGAGAGCAGTACTTC. The chain combines TRBV6-1 with TRBJ2-7, with TRBD2 identical over 9 bases. The CDR3 is 15 residues long. Germline CDR1 reads MNHNS; CDR2 reads SASEGT. With V trimmed by 5 bases and J by 7 bases, 12 bases remained unmatched.

The CDR3 protein is CASSFRATYEQYF. The CDR3 nucleotides are TGTGCCAGCAGTTTCAGGGCCACCTACGAGCAGTACTTC. The V and J genes are TRBV27 and TRBJ2-7; possible D gene TRBD1, 5 bases. V was clipped by 3 bases and J by 2 bases, with 8 bases between them. The CDR3 sequence is 13 residues long. Germline-derived CDR1 and CDR2 are MNHEY and SMNVEV (reference sequence).

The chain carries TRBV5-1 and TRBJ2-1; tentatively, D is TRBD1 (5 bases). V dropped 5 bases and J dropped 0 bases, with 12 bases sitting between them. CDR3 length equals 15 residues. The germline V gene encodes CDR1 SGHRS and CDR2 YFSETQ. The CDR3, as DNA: TGCGCCAGCAGTACCCGACAGAGCTCCTACAATGAGCAGTTCTTC. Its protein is CASSTRQSSYNEQFF.

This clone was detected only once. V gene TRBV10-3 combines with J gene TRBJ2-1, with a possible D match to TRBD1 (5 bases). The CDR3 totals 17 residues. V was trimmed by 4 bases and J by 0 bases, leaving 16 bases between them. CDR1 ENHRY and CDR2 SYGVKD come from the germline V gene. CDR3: CAISVVRGSSSYNEQFF. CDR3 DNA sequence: TGTGCCATCAGTGTTGTAAGGGGATCAAGCTCCTACAATGAGCAGTTCTTC.

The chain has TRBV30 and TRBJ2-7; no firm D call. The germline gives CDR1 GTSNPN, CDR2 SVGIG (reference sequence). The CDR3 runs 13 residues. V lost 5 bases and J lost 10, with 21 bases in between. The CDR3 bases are TGTGCCTGGTCTAACGTTCCCACCAACCCTCAGTACTTC. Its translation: CAWSNVPTNPQYF.

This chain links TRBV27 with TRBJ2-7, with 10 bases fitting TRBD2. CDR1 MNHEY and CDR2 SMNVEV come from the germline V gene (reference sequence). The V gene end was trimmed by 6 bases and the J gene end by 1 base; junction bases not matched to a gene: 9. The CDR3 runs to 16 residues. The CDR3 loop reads CASSRSLAGPSYEQYF. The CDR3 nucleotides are TGTGCCAGCAGCCGGTCACTAGCGGGGCCATCCTACGAGCAGTACTTC.

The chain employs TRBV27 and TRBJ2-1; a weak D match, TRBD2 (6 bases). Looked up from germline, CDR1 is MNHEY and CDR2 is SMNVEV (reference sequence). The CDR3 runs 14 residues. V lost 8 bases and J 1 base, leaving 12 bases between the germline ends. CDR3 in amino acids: CASGWGESYNEQFF. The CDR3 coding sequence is TGTGCCAGCGGCTGGGGGGAGTCCTACAATGAGCAGTTCTTC.

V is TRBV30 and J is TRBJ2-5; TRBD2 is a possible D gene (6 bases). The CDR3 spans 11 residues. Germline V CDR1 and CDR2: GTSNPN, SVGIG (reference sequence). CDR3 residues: CALAVQETQYF. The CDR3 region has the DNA TGTGCTTTAGCGGTACAAGAGACCCAGTACTTC. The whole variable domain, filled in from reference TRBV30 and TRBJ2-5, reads SQTIHQWPATLVQPVGSPLSLECTVEGTSNPNLYWYRQAAGRGLQLLFYSVGIGQISSEVPQNLSASRPQDRQFILSSKKLLLSDSGFYLCALAVQETQYFGPGTRLLVL.

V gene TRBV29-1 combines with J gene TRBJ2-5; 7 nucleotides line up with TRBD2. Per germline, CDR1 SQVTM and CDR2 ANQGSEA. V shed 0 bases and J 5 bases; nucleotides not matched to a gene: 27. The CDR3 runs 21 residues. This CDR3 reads CSVEDPGSSPLRPAGGETQYF. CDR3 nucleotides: TGCAGCGTTGAAGATCCGGGCTCCTCTCCCTTGCGGCCAGCCGGGGGGGAGACCCAGTACTTC.

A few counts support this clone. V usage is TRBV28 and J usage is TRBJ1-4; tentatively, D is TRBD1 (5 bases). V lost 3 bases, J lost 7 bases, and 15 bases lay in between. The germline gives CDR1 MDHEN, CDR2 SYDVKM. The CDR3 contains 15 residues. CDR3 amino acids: CASSLPTDGGEKLFF. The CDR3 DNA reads TGTGCCAGCAGTTTGCCCACCGACGGGGGTGAAAAACTGTTTTTT.

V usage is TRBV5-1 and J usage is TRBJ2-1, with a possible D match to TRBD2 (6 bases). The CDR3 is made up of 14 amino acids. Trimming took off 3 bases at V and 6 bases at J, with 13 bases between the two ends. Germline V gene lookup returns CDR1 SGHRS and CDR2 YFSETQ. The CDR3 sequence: CASSWGTGGNEQFF. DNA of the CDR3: TGCGCCAGCAGCTGGGGGACTGGAGGCAATGAGCAGTTCTTC.